The 20 T cell receptor beta chains presented below share a single source sample, sequenced in a study of monozygotic twins with inflammatory bowel disease. After re-calling the 5' RACE reads, TCRdb lists one entry per CDR3 protein, DNA absent. Its table lists roughly 330,000 distinct CDR3 sequences. The sequencing input was blood. The receptors originated from a human donor with ulcerative colitis or Crohn's disease, or a healthy co-twin of an affected twin (not recorded which).

The rearrangement joins TRBV28 to TRBJ1-2. The CDR3 has 15 residues. CDR1 MDHEN and CDR2 SYDVKM come from the germline V gene. CDR3 sequence: CASTERSGMNYGYTF.

The chain joins TRBV6-1 to TRBJ2-3. Per germline, CDR1 MNHNS and CDR2 SASEGT. The CDR3 runs to 12 residues. CDR3 region: CASSLIADTQYF.

The rearrangement uses TRBV25-1 and TRBJ1-6. The CDR3 runs 14 residues. Per the germline V gene, CDR1 is MGHDK and CDR2 is SYGVNS. The CDR3 protein is CASSRQTYNSPLHF.

The chain recombines TRBV6-2 or TRBV6-3 with TRBJ2-7. Germline CDR1 reads MNHEY; CDR2 reads SVGEGT. This CDR3 contains 17 residues. The chain's CDR3 is CASSYSRGRQPRYEQYF.

The CDR3 region is CSVGRYAYEQFF. This sequence joins TRBV29-1 and TRBJ2-1. The CDR3 is 12 residues long. From germline, CDR1 is SQVTM and CDR2 ANQGSEA.

This sequence joins TRBV5-1 and TRBJ1-1. Germline CDR1 SGHRS, CDR2 YFSETQ. This CDR3 is 14 amino acids long. The CDR3 region is CASSLVLGDTEAFF.

V gene TRBV4-1 combines with J gene TRBJ2-2; the TCRdb D gene call, TRBD1, has no DNA to confirm it. The CDR3 contains 16 residues. Per the germline V gene, CDR1 is MGHRA and CDR2 is YSYEKL. The CDR3 region is CASSQEAGANSGELFF.

The J gene is TRBJ2-7, the V gene TRBV30. This CDR3 comprises 13 residues. CDR1 is GTSNPN, CDR2 SVGIG, per germline (reference sequence). CDR3 protein: CAWSTGFLYEQYF.

The rearrangement links TRBV28 to TRBJ2-1; TCRdb reports TRBD2, a call that lacks DNA to check it against. Germline CDR1 reads MDHEN; CDR2 reads SYDVKM. This CDR3 region has 16 residues. The CDR3: CASSLSGLGSYNEQFF.

This rearrangement joins TRBV6-1 to TRBJ2-1; no DNA is available, so the TRBD2 call from TCRdb remains unchecked. The CDR3 spans 17 residues. From germline, CDR1 is MNHNS and CDR2 SASEGT. CDR3 region: CASSEGLGGSPYNEQFF.

The rearrangement uses TRBV20-1 and TRBJ2-1; the D gene TCRdb calls, TRBD2, cannot be checked with no DNA. Germline V lookup: CDR1 DFQATT, CDR2 SNEGSKA (reference sequence). The CDR3 spans 15 residues. The CDR3 here is CSARDLTSGGNEQFF.

The chain is built from TRBV20-1 and TRBJ2-2; TCRdb's D call, TRBD2, is unchecked because there is no DNA. The CDR3 spans 16 residues. The germline V gene encodes CDR1 DFQATT and CDR2 SNEGSKA (reference sequence). CDR3 residues: CSAPSLAAINTGELFF.

J is TRBJ2-1 and V is TRBV5-1; the TCRdb D gene call, TRBD1, has no DNA to confirm it. There are 13 residues in the CDR3. The V gene's germline CDR1 is SGHRS and CDR2 YFSETQ. The CDR3 here is CASNLPGYNEQFF.

The chain couples TRBV30 to TRBJ1-1. Germline lookup yields CDR1 GTSNPN and CDR2 SVGIG (reference sequence). This CDR3 comprises 11 residues. Here the CDR3 reads CAWKANTEAFF.

J is TRBJ1-5 and V is TRBV7-9; TCRdb's assignment of TRBD1 cannot be checked, as there is no DNA. CDR1 and CDR2 (germline): SEHNR, FQNEAQ (reference sequence). The CDR3 totals 16 residues. The CDR3: CASSSWGSPSNQPQHF.

V is TRBV5-1 and J is TRBJ1-2. This CDR3 has 14 amino acids. CDR1 is SGHRS and CDR2 is YFSETQ in the germline V gene. CDR3 residues: CASSGGGSNYDYTF.

The chain carries TRBV10-3 and TRBJ1-1; lacking DNA, the TRBD1 call made by TCRdb goes unchecked. CDR3 length equals 13 residues. Germline CDR1 and CDR2: ENHRY and SYGVKD. Here the CDR3 reads CAISSTGGTEAFF.

CDR3 amino acids: CASSPYGAHQPQHF. The V gene is TRBV5-1, the J gene TRBJ1-5. Germline assignment: CDR1 SGHRS and CDR2 YFSETQ. CDR3 length: 14 residues. The entire variable domain, with the rest obtained from reference TRBV5-1 and TRBJ1-5, is as follows: KAGVTQTPRYLIKTRGQQVTLSCSPISGHRSVSWYQQTPGQGLQFLFEYFSETQRNKGNFPGRFSGRQFSNSRSEMNVSTLELGDSALYLCASSPYGAHQPQHFGDGTRLSIL.

The rearrangement links TRBV4-3 to TRBJ2-7. The germline V gene has CDR1 LGHNA and CDR2 YSLEER. This CDR3 comprises 14 residues. The CDR3 spells CASSQDLGGYEQYF.

The chain links TRBV5-1 to TRBJ1-1. CDR3 length: 14 amino acids. The germline V gene encodes CDR1 SGHRS and CDR2 YFSETQ. The CDR3: CASRGTHSDTEAFF.